Listed here are 27 T cell receptor beta chains from one sample, sequenced in a study of blood T cell repertoires in COVID-19. The table came from immunoSEQ multiplex PCR; TCRdb's copy has only in-frame clones and leaves some out. This sample has some 390,000 clones, with approximately 89% found just once. Input material: peripheral blood. All receptors derive from a woman aged 40-49 years with COVID-19, enrolled during active disease.

The chain employs TRBV24-1 and TRBJ2-1; TRBD2 matches 8 bases. The CDR3 spans 17 residues. With V trimmed by 3 bases and J by 8 bases, 14 bases remained unmatched. Germline V gene sequence: CDR1 KGHDR, CDR2 SFDVKD. Written as DNA, the CDR3 is TGTGCCACCAGTGATCGAATGGCAGGACTAGCAGGTTATGAGCAGTTCTTC. Translation: CATSDRMAGLAGYEQFF.

The chain is built from TRBV6-2 or TRBV6-3 and TRBJ2-1, with 8 nucleotides matching TRBD1. V lost 4 bases, J lost 3 bases, and 8 bases stayed unmatched. This CDR3 has 16 residues. The germline V gene encodes CDR1 MNHEY and CDR2 SVGEGT. DNA for the CDR3: TGTGCCAGCAGTTTCTGGACAGGGCGGATCTACAATGAGCAGTTCTTC. Translated, it gives CASSFWTGRIYNEQFF.

The J gene is TRBJ1-1, the V gene TRBV5-1, with 7 nucleotides matching TRBD1. In germline, CDR1 is SGHRS, CDR2 YFSETQ. Trimming cost V 4 bases and J 2 bases; bases outside gene matches: 8. CDR3 length: 15 residues. The DNA of the CDR3 is TGCGCCAGCAGCACCCTGGTAGGGGGCAACACTGAAGCTTTCTTT. This codes for CASSTLVGGNTEAFF.

The J gene is TRBJ1-2, the V gene TRBV30; D is undetermined. Trimming took 4 bases from V and 5 from J, leaving 8 bases between them. The CDR3 is 11 residues long. The V gene's germline CDR1 is GTSNPN and CDR2 SVGIG (reference sequence). DNA for the CDR3: TGTGCCTGGAAGAGATCTTATGGCTACACCTTC. This codes for CAWKRSYGYTF.

This chain uses TRBV30 with TRBJ2-1; D call uncertain. V was shortened by 2 bases and J by 4 bases, with 12 bases between the two germline ends. In germline, CDR1 is GTSNPN, CDR2 SVGIG (reference sequence). The CDR3 is 14 amino acids. In DNA, the CDR3 is TGTGCCTGGAGTTTTGGCGGATTATACAATGAGCAGTTCTTC. Its translation is CAWSFGGLYNEQFF.

The chain employs TRBV6-5 and TRBJ1-2; 7 positions match TRBD1. CDR1 and CDR2 from the germline V gene are MNHEY and SVGAGI. The CDR3 spans 14 residues. V shed 6 bases, J shed 4 bases, and the junction held 8 bases outside the gene matches. CDR3 bases: TGTGCCAGCAGCATTGACAGGGCCCCCTATGGCTACACCTTC. It encodes CASSIDRAPYGYTF.

Only one count was recorded for this clone. The gene calls are TRBV7-3 and TRBJ2-1; weak D call: TRBD2 (6 bases). The ends were cut back, 2 bases at V and 5 bases at J, with 13 bases in the middle. The CDR3 spans 15 residues. Per the germline V gene, CDR1 is SGHTA and CDR2 is FQGTGA. CDR3 amino acids: CASSLGRTLNNEQFF. CDR3 nucleotide sequence: TGTGCCAGCAGCTTAGGGAGGACCCTGAACAATGAGCAGTTCTTC.

This chain joins TRBV4-3 and TRBJ2-1; 8 positions match TRBD1. Germline V gives CDR1 LGHNA, CDR2 YSLEER. The CDR3 totals 15 residues. Losses at the gene ends were 0 bases for V and 6 bases for J; bases not matched to a gene: 4. The CDR3 DNA is TGCGCCAGCAGCCAAGACAGGGGGCGGGGCAATGAGCAGTTCTTC. It is translated as CASSQDRGRGNEQFF.

This clone has ten or more counts. The CDR3 DNA follows: TGTGCCAGCAGCTTAGAAGTAGCGACACTATACGAGCAGTACTTC. The encoded protein is CASSLEVATLYEQYF. This chain connects TRBV7-2 to TRBJ2-7; tentatively, D is TRBD2 (5 bases). The CDR3 is made up of 15 amino acids. Trimming cost V 1 base and J 4 bases, with 14 bases left between them. Germline CDR1 and CDR2: SGHTA and FQGNSA.

The chain is built from TRBV28 and TRBJ1-4, with a weak D call TRBD1 (6 bases). V dropped 6 bases and J dropped 0 bases, with 8 bases sitting between them. Germline V gene data show CDR1 as MDHEN and CDR2 as SYDVKM. This CDR3 region has 14 residues. The CDR3 sequence: CASRDSTTNEKLFF. CDR3 nucleotide sequence: TGTGCCAGCAGGGACAGCACAACTAATGAAAAACTGTTTTTT.

V gene TRBV28 combines with J gene TRBJ1-6; possible D gene TRBD1, 5 bases. V was clipped by 4 bases and J by 4 bases, with 11 bases between them. This CDR3 spans 15 amino acids. Germline CDR1 reads MDHEN; CDR2 reads SYDVKM. The CDR3 nucleotides read TGTGCCAGCAGTTCCCGACAGCCATATAATTCACCCCTCCACTTT. It specifies CASSSRQPYNSPLHF. The complete variable domain, with remaining parts taken from reference TRBV28 and TRBJ1-6, reads DVKVTQSSRYLVKRTGEKVFLECVQDMDHENMFWYRQDPGLGLRLIYFSYDVKMKEKGDIPEGYSVSREKKERFSLILESASTNQTSMYLCASSSRQPYNSPLHFGNGTRLTVT.

The CDR3 region has the DNA TGTGCCAGCACCCGACCAGGGGCTAACGGGGAGCTGTTTTTT. Translated, it gives CASTRPGANGELFF. V usage is TRBV28 and J usage is TRBJ2-2; tentatively, D is TRBD1 (6 bases). The V end was cut by 7 bases, the J end by 7 bases, with 16 bases between. This CDR3 has 14 residues. Germline assignment: CDR1 MDHEN and CDR2 SYDVKM.

This clone appeared a few times. The chain joins TRBV29-1 to TRBJ2-2; 9 nucleotides line up with TRBD1. Germline V lookup: CDR1 SQVTM, CDR2 ANQGSEA. J lost 4 bases, V lost 7 bases, and 4 bases had no gene match. CDR3 length: 13 residues. The CDR3: CSALTGGTGELFF. CDR3 sequence (DNA): TGCAGCGCTCTGACAGGGGGCACCGGGGAGCTGTTTTTT.

This chain links TRBV7-3 with TRBJ2-5; TRBD2 is a possible D gene (7 bases). V was trimmed by 3 bases and J by 5 bases, leaving 13 bases between them. Germline V gene data show CDR1 as SGHTA and CDR2 as FQGTGA. The CDR3 is 14 residues long. CDR3 amino acids: CASSLTGGRETQYF. The DNA for the CDR3 is TGTGCCAGCAGCTTGACGGGGGGCCGGGAGACCCAGTACTTC. Looking up the rest from reference TRBV7-3 and TRBJ2-5 gives the full variable domain: GAGVSQTPSNKVTEKGKYVELRCDPISGHTALYWYRQSLGQGPEFLIYFQGTGAADDSGLPNDRFFAVRPEGSVSTLKIQRTERGDSAVYLCASSLTGGRETQYFGPGTRLLVL.

V usage is TRBV19 and J usage is TRBJ2-1; 10 bases map to TRBD2. V lost 3 bases, J lost 8 bases, and 13 bases stayed unmatched. In germline, CDR1 is LNHDA, CDR2 SQIVND (reference sequence). The CDR3 is 17 amino acids. CDR3 sequence: CASSIEKRAGGLYEQFF. The DNA for the CDR3 is TGTGCCAGTAGTATTGAAAAAAGAGCGGGGGGGTTATATGAGCAGTTCTTC.

V gene TRBV5-4 combines with J gene TRBJ2-5; D ambiguous. Germline lookup yields CDR1 SGHNT and CDR2 YYREEE (reference sequence). The CDR3 extends over 14 amino acids. Trimming removed 0 bases from V and 2 bases from J, with 8 bases in between. CDR3: CASSLGLGQETQYF. The DNA of the CDR3 is TGTGCCAGCAGCTTGGGGCTAGGACAAGAGACCCAGTACTTC.

This clone occurred many times. The rearrangement uses TRBV28 and TRBJ1-2, with 7 bases fitting TRBD1. Trimming cost V 11 bases and J 8 bases; bases outside gene matches: 11. The CDR3 has 12 amino acids. The V gene's germline CDR1 is MDHEN and CDR2 SYDVKM. In DNA, the CDR3 is TGTGCCGGGTATCGACAGGGATCGGGCTACACCTTC. This encodes CAGYRQGSGYTF.

This clone was observed a single time. The V call is TRBV5-1, the J call TRBJ1-2, with 8 positions matching TRBD1. The V and J ends lost 4 bases and 11 bases, in that order; junction bases with no gene match: 13. The CDR3 spans 14 residues. The germline gives CDR1 SGHRS, CDR2 YFSETQ. The CDR3 loop reads CASSRERQGNSYTF. Here the CDR3 DNA reads TGCGCCAGCAGCCGTGAAAGACAGGGGAATTCGTACACCTTC.

The chain employs TRBV7-2 and TRBJ1-1; tentatively, D is TRBD1 (6 bases). This CDR3 is built from 15 residues. Looked up from germline, CDR1 is SGHTA and CDR2 is FQGNSA. The V and J ends lost 5 bases and 6 bases respectively, with 19 bases between them. The CDR3 reads CASSQRTIKGAEAFF. Written as DNA, the CDR3 is TGTGCCAGCAGCCAACGGACAATAAAGGGGGCTGAAGCTTTCTTT. Full variable domain (rest looked up from reference TRBV7-2 and TRBJ1-1): GAGVSQSPSNKVTEKGKDVELRCDPISGHTALYWYRQSLGQGLEFLIYFQGNSAPDKSGLPSDRFSAERTGGSVSTLTIQRTQQEDSAVYLCASSQRTIKGAEAFFGQGTRLTVV.

The rearrangement uses TRBV27 and TRBJ2-7; D not certain. From germline, CDR1 is MNHEY and CDR2 SMNVEV (reference sequence). V was pared by 5 bases and J by 1 base, with 12 bases between. This CDR3 has 14 residues. The CDR3 is CASSRATFSYEQYF. CDR3 DNA: TGTGCCAGCAGTCGAGCTACGTTTTCCTACGAGCAGTACTTC.

The chain links TRBV5-1 to TRBJ1-4; D gene unclear. This CDR3 is built from 15 residues. Germline V gene lookup returns CDR1 SGHRS and CDR2 YFSETQ. Trimming took 4 bases from V and 0 from J, leaving 10 bases between them. The CDR3 loop is CASSISATTNEKLFF. The CDR3 DNA reads as TGCGCCAGCAGCATTTCCGCTACAACTAATGAAAAACTGTTTTTT.

The chain uses TRBV4-3 and TRBJ2-3; D might be TRBD2 (5 bases). The CDR3 runs to 15 residues. Germline lookup yields CDR1 LGHNA and CDR2 YSLEER. Trimming pared 3 bases from V and 4 bases from J, leaving 14 bases between. The CDR3 sequence: CASSQSEGAPDTQYF. The DNA of the CDR3 is TGCGCCAGCAGCCAGTCAGAGGGCGCCCCAGATACGCAGTATTTT.

The chain has TRBV11-1 and TRBJ1-1; D might be TRBD1 (6 bases). Germline V gene sequence: CDR1 SGHAT, CDR2 FQDESV (reference sequence). V lost 2 bases and J 3 bases, leaving 16 bases between the germline ends. CDR3 length: 16 residues. The DNA of the CDR3 is TGTGCCAGCAGCTTATTTGGACAGTCCTTGGACACTGAAGCTTTCTTT. As protein: CASSLFGQSLDTEAFF.

The V gene is TRBV19, the J gene TRBJ1-1, with D uncertain. The CDR3 is 12 amino acids. V lost 6 bases, J lost 0 bases, and 5 bases lay in between. Germline loops: CDR1 LNHDA, CDR2 SQIVND (reference sequence). The CDR3 loop is CASSLMNTEAFF. CDR3 nucleotide sequence: TGTGCCAGTAGCCTAATGAACACTGAAGCTTTCTTT.

The chain carries TRBV28 and TRBJ2-2, with 7 bases identical to TRBD1. The germline CDR1 and CDR2 sequences are MDHEN and SYDVKM. The CDR3 covers 17 residues. Trimming took 6 bases from V and 0 from J; bases not matched to a gene: 10. The CDR3 spells CASRKIRDSANTGELFF. DNA of the CDR3: TGTGCCAGCAGAAAAATCCGGGACAGCGCGAACACCGGGGAGCTGTTTTTT. The variable domain in full, with the rest retrieved from reference TRBV28 and TRBJ2-2, is DVKVTQSSRYLVKRTGEKVFLECVQDMDHENMFWYRQDPGLGLRLIYFSYDVKMKEKGDIPEGYSVSREKKERFSLILESASTNQTSMYLCASRKIRDSANTGELFFGEGSRLTVL.

The chain links TRBV7-2 to TRBJ1-3; 7 bases are a match to TRBD1. CDR3 length: 16 residues. Germline V gives CDR1 SGHTA, CDR2 FQGNSA. Losses at the gene ends were 4 bases for V and 3 bases for J; bases not matched to a gene: 9. CDR3 DNA: TGTGCCAGCAGCTCCCTCCACAGGGGAAGTGGAAACACCATATATTTT. This sequence encodes CASSSLHRGSGNTIYF. The whole variable domain, filled in from reference TRBV7-2 and TRBJ1-3, reads GAGVSQSPSNKVTEKGKDVELRCDPISGHTALYWYRQSLGQGLEFLIYFQGNSAPDKSGLPSDRFSAERTGGSVSTLTIQRTQQEDSAVYLCASSSLHRGSGNTIYFGEGSWLTVV.

The V gene is TRBV7-9, the J gene TRBJ1-1, with D possibly being TRBD1 (5 bases). V shed 3 bases and J shed 4 bases, with 9 bases lying between them. This CDR3 is built from 13 residues. CDR1 and CDR2 (germline): SEHNR, FQNEAQ (reference sequence). CDR3 nucleotides: TGTGCCAGCAGCTTCGGGGGGGTCACTGAAGCTTTCTTT. Its protein product is CASSFGGVTEAFF.